This TCR beta chain was identified in a study of shared clonotypes between healthy human individuals. CDR3 length: 16 amino acids. The V gene end was trimmed by 3 bases and the J gene end by 2 bases; junction bases not matched to a gene: 4. Germline lookup yields CDR1 KGHSH and CDR2 LQKENI. Clones were sequenced by immunoSEQ multiplex PCR, and TCRdb holds only the in-frame ones, with some missing. This sample has around 2.1 million clones, with almost 96% found just once. Sequencing was carried out using naive CD4+ T cells sorted from blood. Specified subset: CD45RA+ positively selected. The chain uses TRBV18 and TRBJ2-7; 13 nucleotides agree with TRBD2. This clonotype originated in a man younger than 35 in good health. The CDR3 protein is CASSPGTSGVTYEQYF. DNA for the CDR3: TGTGCCAGCTCACCCGGGACTAGCGGGGTGACCTACGAGCAGTACTTC.